This T cell receptor (beta chain) was captured in a study of blood T cell repertoires in COVID-19. Study background: The origin of the acute and convalescent COVID-19 samples was the United States, Italy and Spain. In each case, the material was cDNA or gDNA derived from T cells, B-cell-depleted T cells, or PBMCs.

Cohort allocation depended upon clinical history that participants reported. The table came from immunoSEQ multiplex PCR; TCRdb's copy has only in-frame clones and leaves some out. The sample consists of over 200,000 clones, 85% of them appearing once. This CDR3 spans 13 amino acids. Germline V gene data show CDR1 as SGHAT and CDR2 as FQNNGV. The J segment lost 8 bases and the V segment lost 4 bases, leaving 5 bases of the junction unmatched. The sample holds a few counts of this clone. The material sequenced was PBMCs or T cells enriched from blood (not recorded which). The TCR was taken from a man aged 40-50 years who had recovered from COVID-19. The chain has TRBV11-2 and TRBJ1-2; the match to TRBD1 covers 9 bases. CDR3 DNA: TGTGCCAGCAGCTGGGACAGGGCGTCCGGCTACACCTTC. This sequence encodes CASSWDRASGYTF.